These 10 T cell receptor beta chains originate from one sample sequenced in a study of blood T cell repertoires in COVID-19. The method was immunoSEQ multiplex PCR; TCRdb's version includes in-frame clones alone and lacks a portion of them. The sample shows around 26,000 clones, more than 75% of them seen only once. The sequencing input was peripheral blood. The receptors stem from a human donor in a cohort sampled during active COVID-19.

V is TRBV11-2 and J is TRBJ2-3; weak D call: TRBD2 (6 bases). This CDR3 comprises 15 residues. Trimming took off 3 bases at V and 4 bases at J, with 14 bases between the two ends. Germline-derived CDR1 and CDR2 are SGHAT and FQNNGV. In DNA, the CDR3 is TGTGCCAGCAGCTTCGGTCCCAGGGAGGCAGATACGCAGTATTTT. Encoded protein: CASSFGPREADTQYF. The full variable domain, its missing parts supplied by reference TRBV11-2 and TRBJ2-3, is EAGVAQSPRYKIIEKRQSVAFWCNPISGHATLYWYQQILGQGPKLLIQFQNNGVVDDSQLPKDRFSAERLKGVDSTLKIQPAKLEDSAVYLCASSFGPREADTQYFGPGTRLTVL.

The rearrangement links TRBV6-4 to TRBJ2-3; TRBD1 matches at 7 bases. The V segment lost 0 bases and the J segment 4 bases; nucleotides outside the gene matches: 4. The length of the CDR3 is 15 residues. CDR1 and CDR2 from the germline V gene are MRHNA and SNTAGT. This CDR3 is CASSDSGGSADTQYF. The CDR3 DNA sequence: TGTGCCAGCAGTGACTCAGGGGGCAGCGCAGATACGCAGTATTTT.

This chain uses TRBV13 with TRBJ1-2; 8 nucleotides agree with TRBD1. Germline V CDR1 and CDR2: PRHDT, FYEKMQ (reference sequence). J lost 0 bases, V lost 6 bases, and 9 bases had no gene match. The CDR3 sequence is 16 residues long. The CDR3 coding sequence is TGTGCCAGCAGTTTCTTACAGGGGGGGACTAACTATGGCTACACCTTC. Its translation is CASSFLQGGTNYGYTF.

The genes are TRBV6-5 and TRBJ1-1, with TRBD1 as a possible D gene (6 bases). Trimming shortened V by 6 bases and J by 1 base, and 12 bases separated the two germline ends. The V gene's germline CDR1 is MNHEY and CDR2 SVGAGI. This CDR3 has 14 amino acids. The CDR3 loop is CASRSPGQNTEAFF. CDR3 DNA sequence: TGTGCCAGCAGATCCCCGGGACAGAACACTGAAGCTTTCTTT.

The rearrangement joins TRBV18 to TRBJ1-5; TRBD1 might be the D (6 bases). The CDR3 covers 14 residues. Between the trimmed V and J ends, which lost 3 bases and 3 bases, there was a span of 9 bases. CDR1 KGHSH and CDR2 LQKENI come from the germline V gene. In DNA, the CDR3 is TGTGCCAGCTCACCTGGACAGCCCAATCAGCCCCAGCATTTT. Translation gives CASSPGQPNQPQHF.

The chain employs TRBV5-1 and TRBJ2-5, with D possibly matching TRBD1 (5 bases). Trimming took 0 bases from V and 3 from J, leaving 9 bases between them. Per the germline V gene, CDR1 is SGHRS and CDR2 is YFSETQ. The CDR3 length is 14 residues. DNA for the CDR3: TGCGCCAGCAGCTTGGGCCAGGGTAAAGAGACCCAGTACTTC. Protein: CASSLGQGKETQYF.

The chain recombines TRBV9 with TRBJ1-1; 8 positions agree with TRBD1. Germline V gene sequence: CDR1 SGDLS, CDR2 YYNGEE. The V gene end was trimmed by 4 bases and the J gene end by 5 bases; junction bases not matched to a gene: 10. The CDR3 contains 15 residues. The CDR3 DNA sequence: TGTGCCAGCAGCTCCGACGGACAGGGTAAGACTGAAGCTTTCTTT. Protein sequence: CASSSDGQGKTEAFF.

The V gene is TRBV7-2, the J gene TRBJ2-7, with 8 bases fitting TRBD2. Germline V gives CDR1 SGHTA, CDR2 FQGNSA. V lost 5 bases and J lost 2; bases outside the gene matches: 11. This CDR3 contains 16 residues. CDR3 sequence (DNA): TGTGCCAGCAGCCCTCAGCGGCGGGAGGCCGCCTACGAGCAGTACTTC. It specifies CASSPQRREAAYEQYF.

This clone was counted only a few times. This chain uses TRBV19 with TRBJ1-3; D not certain. Germline V gene data show CDR1 as LNHDA and CDR2 as SQIVND (reference sequence). The CDR3 runs to 16 residues. Trimming cost V 3 bases and J 0 bases, with 12 bases left between them. This CDR3 is CASSMGDRISGNTIYF. In DNA form, the CDR3 reads TGTGCCAGTAGTATGGGCGACCGGATCTCTGGAAACACCATATATTTT.

V is TRBV12-3 or TRBV12-4 and J is TRBJ1-2; D not resolved. This CDR3 spans 11 amino acids. Trimming stripped 2 bases from V and 5 bases from J, with 3 bases between. CDR3 sequence reads: CASSLQYGYTF. For the CDR3, the DNA is TGTGCCAGCAGTTTACAGTATGGCTACACCTTC.